The source of this TCR beta chain is a study of blood T cell repertoires in COVID-19. Study-wide background: There were acute and convalescent COVID-19 samples, and they came from the United States, Italy and Spain. PBMCs, B-cell-depleted T cells, or T cells provided the cDNA or gDNA that made up the material.

Authors' analysis steps: Counts of nucleated cells, estimated from reference gene primer amplification, were obtained. The assay was immunoSEQ multiplex PCR, and TCRdb's table has in-frame clones only and misses some. V and J calls and clone size are given by that table; D and trimming were obtained from the DNA. The repertoire includes tens of thousands of clones, nearly 90% of them detected once, and 4.3% sits in the top ten. CDR3 length: 14 residues. The V end lost 0 bases, the J end lost 5 bases, and 9 bases lay between the germline ends. Germline loops: CDR1 SGHRS, CDR2 YFSETQ. This clonotype was sampled from a woman aged 80 or over with active or convalescent COVID-19. The chain is built from TRBV5-1 and TRBJ2-1; D is perhaps TRBD1 (5 bases). Sequencing was carried out using peripheral blood. CDR3 residues: CASSLGSGNNEQFF. The CDR3 DNA is TGCGCCAGCAGCTTGGGATCAGGGAACAATGAGCAGTTCTTC. Full variable domain (outside the CDR3, taken from reference TRBV5-1 and TRBJ2-1): KAGVTQTPRYLIKTRGQQVTLSCSPISGHRSVSWYQQTPGQGLQFLFEYFSETQRNKGNFPGRFSGRQFSNSRSEMNVSTLELGDSALYLCASSLGSGNNEQFFGPGTRLTVL.